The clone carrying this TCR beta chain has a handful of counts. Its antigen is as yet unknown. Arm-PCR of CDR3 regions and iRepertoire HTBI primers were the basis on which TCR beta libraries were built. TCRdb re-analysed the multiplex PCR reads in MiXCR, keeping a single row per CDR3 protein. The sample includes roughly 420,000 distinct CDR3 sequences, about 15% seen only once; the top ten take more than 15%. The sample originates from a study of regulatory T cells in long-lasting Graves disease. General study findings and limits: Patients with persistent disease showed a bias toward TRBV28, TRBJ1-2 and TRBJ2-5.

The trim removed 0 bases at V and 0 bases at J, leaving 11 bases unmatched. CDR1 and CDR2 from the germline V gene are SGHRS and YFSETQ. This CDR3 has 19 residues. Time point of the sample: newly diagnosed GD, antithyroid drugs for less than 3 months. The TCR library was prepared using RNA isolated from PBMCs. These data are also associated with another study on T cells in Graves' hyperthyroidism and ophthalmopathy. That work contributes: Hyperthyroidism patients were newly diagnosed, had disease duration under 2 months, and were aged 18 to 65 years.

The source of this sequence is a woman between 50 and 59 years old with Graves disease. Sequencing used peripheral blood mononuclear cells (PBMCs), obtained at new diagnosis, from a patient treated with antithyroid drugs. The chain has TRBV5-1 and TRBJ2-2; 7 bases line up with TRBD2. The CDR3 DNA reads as TGCGCCAGCAGCTTGGCGGGGGGTAACGGGCGCGCGAACACCGGGGAGCTGTTTTTT. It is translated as CASSLAGGNGRANTGELFF.